These 28 T cell receptor beta chains came from one sample sequenced in a study of cytomegalovirus exposure and HLA in healthy donors. PCR primers comprised 60 Vbeta and 13 Jbeta primers. Produced via immunoSEQ multiplex PCR; TCRdb's table is partial and in-frame only. The data hold 160,000 or so clones, with 70% observed a single time. The sample taken for sequencing was PBMCs. Receptors were obtained from a man aged 18 to 30 in good health and CMV-seropositive.

The chain carries TRBV4-1 and TRBJ1-5; D is possibly TRBD1 (5 bases). This CDR3 region has 15 residues. Germline lookup yields CDR1 MGHRA and CDR2 YSYEKL. V was trimmed by 1 base and J by 4 bases, leaving 11 bases between them. The CDR3 sequence is CASSQGAQVNQPQHF. DNA for the CDR3: TGCGCCAGCAGCCAAGGGGCACAGGTTAATCAGCCCCAGCATTTT.

This clone was seen only a few times. This rearrangement joins TRBV5-6 to TRBJ1-6, with D maybe TRBD1 (6 bases). The ends were cut back, 2 bases at V and 4 bases at J, with 16 bases in the middle. This CDR3 contains 17 residues. CDR1 is SGHDT, CDR2 YYEEEE, per germline. CDR3 in amino acids: CASSFYRDPGYNSPLHF. CDR3 nucleotide sequence: TGTGCCAGCAGCTTTTACAGGGACCCGGGGTATAATTCACCCCTCCACTTT. Full variable domain (missing parts from reference TRBV5-6 and TRBJ1-6): DAGVTQSPTHLIKTRGQQVTLRCSPKSGHDTVSWYQQALGQGPQFIFQYYEEEERQRGNFPDRFSGHQFPNYSSELNVNALLLGDSALYLCASSFYRDPGYNSPLHFGNGTRLTVT.

The CDR3 DNA follows: TGTGCCAGCAGTGAAACCTTAGACAGGGGCAATGAGCAGTTCTTC. Translation: CASSETLDRGNEQFF. The chain uses TRBV6-1 and TRBJ2-1; 8 bases agree with TRBD1. CDR1 and CDR2 (germline): MNHNS, SASEGT. The length of the CDR3 is 15 residues. V dropped 2 bases and J dropped 6; count of bases not matched to a gene: 6.

The chain combines TRBV29-1 with TRBJ2-6; 8 positions match TRBD1. The ends lost 5 bases at V and 0 bases at J; junction bases unmatched: 3. The CDR3 has 15 amino acids. Germline CDR1 and CDR2: SQVTM and ANQGSEA. CDR3 residues: CSVSTGGSGANVLTF. CDR3 nucleotides: TGCAGCGTTTCCACAGGGGGCTCTGGGGCCAACGTCCTGACTTTC.

The V call is TRBV7-9, the J call TRBJ2-3; tentatively, D is TRBD2 (7 bases). CDR1 SEHNR and CDR2 FQNEAQ come from the germline V gene (reference sequence). Trimming stripped 2 bases from V and 3 bases from J, with 18 bases between. This CDR3 has 17 amino acids. Here the CDR3 DNA reads TGTGCCAGCAGCTTAAGGGGGGCGGGAGCGGTAACAGATACGCAGTATTTT. Amino acids: CASSLRGAGAVTDTQYF.

In this sample, this clone turned up a few times. The CDR3 sequence is CSVDQGRLNTEAFF. In DNA form, the CDR3 reads TGCAGCGTTGATCAGGGCAGACTGAACACTGAAGCTTTCTTT. J is TRBJ1-1 and V is TRBV29-1, with D possibly being TRBD1 (5 bases). The V gene lost 3 bases and the J gene lost 0 bases, with 11 bases spanning the gap. Germline V gene sequence: CDR1 SQVTM, CDR2 ANQGSEA. The CDR3 covers 14 residues.

The chain is built from TRBV5-1 and TRBJ2-1; 7 positions agree with TRBD2. The CDR3 runs 16 residues. CDR1 SGHRS and CDR2 YFSETQ come from the germline V gene. V gave up 0 bases and J gave up 4 bases; unmatched junction bases: 7. In DNA, the CDR3 is TGCGCCAGCAGCTTGGAAGGGTCTAGCGGATACAATGAGCAGTTCTTC. Protein product: CASSLEGSSGYNEQFF.

The chain carries TRBV30 and TRBJ2-5, with 10 bases aligning to TRBD2. The CDR3 is 13 residues long. From germline, CDR1 is GTSNPN and CDR2 SVGIG (reference sequence). The J segment lost 5 bases and the V segment lost 2 bases, leaving 2 bases of the junction unmatched. DNA of the CDR3: TGTGCCTGGAGTCTTAGCGGGGGGGAGACCCAGTACTTC. It yields the protein CAWSLSGGETQYF.

This rearrangement joins TRBV11-2 to TRBJ1-1; possible D gene TRBD1, 5 bases. Between the trimmed V and J ends, which lost 5 bases and 3 bases, there was a span of 13 bases. The CDR3 is made up of 14 amino acids. The germline CDR1 and CDR2 sequences are SGHAT and FQNNGV. The DNA for the CDR3 is TGTGCCAGCAGCCCCCGGGGGGGAGACACTGAAGCTTTCTTT. Translation gives CASSPRGGDTEAFF. Full variable domain (outside the CDR3, taken from reference TRBV11-2 and TRBJ1-1): EAGVAQSPRYKIIEKRQSVAFWCNPISGHATLYWYQQILGQGPKLLIQFQNNGVVDDSQLPKDRFSAERLKGVDSTLKIQPAKLEDSAVYLCASSPRGGDTEAFFGQGTRLTVV.

The CDR3 sequence: CASSGLAGVQETQYF. Written as DNA, the CDR3 is TGTGCCAGCAGTGGACTAGCGGGAGTCCAAGAGACCCAGTACTTC. The V gene is TRBV2, the J gene TRBJ2-5; 12 nucleotides align to TRBD2. This CDR3 contains 15 residues. CDR1 and CDR2 (germline): SNHLY, FYNNEI. V gave up 4 bases and J gave up 1 base; unmatched junction bases: 1.

V and J are TRBV19 and TRBJ1-1; 7 bases are a match to TRBD1. The V gene end was trimmed by 7 bases and the J gene end by 2 bases; junction bases not matched to a gene: 10. The length of the CDR3 is 15 residues. CDR1 and CDR2 from the germline V gene are LNHDA and SQIVND (reference sequence). The CDR3 bases are TGTGCCAGTACCCCGGACAGGCCGGAAAACACTGAAGCTTTCTTT. Its protein product is CASTPDRPENTEAFF. Full variable domain (remainder filled in from reference TRBV19 and TRBJ1-1): DGGITQSPKYLFRKEGQNVTLSCEQNLNHDAMYWYRQDPGQGLRLIYYSQIVNDFQKGDIAEGYSVSREKKESFPLTVTSAQKNPTAFYLCASTPDRPENTEAFFGQGTRLTVV.

The chain is built from TRBV19 and TRBJ1-2; 7 bases fit TRBD1. The germline V gene encodes CDR1 LNHDA and CDR2 SQIVND (reference sequence). The CDR3 loop spans 16 amino acids. J lost 4 bases, V lost 4 bases, and 12 bases had no gene match. CDR3 sequence reads: CASSTLTGYRSYGYTF. DNA for the CDR3: TGTGCCAGTAGTACCTTGACAGGGTATCGAAGCTATGGCTACACCTTC.

The genes are TRBV18 and TRBJ1-2, with 7 bases fitting TRBD1. The trim removed 5 bases at V and 2 bases at J, leaving 8 bases unmatched. The CDR3 consists of 15 residues. Germline loops: CDR1 KGHSH, CDR2 LQKENI. CDR3 coding DNA: TGTGCCAGCTCATCCCCGGGACAGTCGAACTATGGCTACACCTTC. Translated: CASSSPGQSNYGYTF.

The chain couples TRBV5-1 to TRBJ1-5, with 7 bases aligning to TRBD1. With V trimmed by 3 bases and J by 6 bases, 3 bases remained unmatched. This CDR3 comprises 13 residues. The V gene's germline CDR1 is SGHRS and CDR2 YFSETQ. The CDR3 coding sequence is TGCGCCAGCAGCTGGACAGGATCTCAGCCCCAGCATTTT. Its protein is CASSWTGSQPQHF.

The gene calls are TRBV19 and TRBJ2-7; 10 bases map to TRBD2. The CDR3 contains 19 residues. Per the germline V gene, CDR1 is LNHDA and CDR2 is SQIVND (reference sequence). With 3 bases clipped from V and 2 bases from J, the junction kept 16 bases outside the gene matches. DNA of the CDR3: TGTGCCAGTAGTATTGGGGGACTAGCGAATTTCCTTCCTACCTACGAGCAGTACGTC. This sequence encodes CASSIGGLANFLPTYEQYV.

The chain employs TRBV4-1 and TRBJ1-1; D gene uncertain. The CDR3 is made up of 13 amino acids. Trimming pared 2 bases from V and 0 bases from J, leaving 4 bases between. Germline CDR1 MGHRA, CDR2 YSYEKL. CDR3 amino acids: CASSQQVNTEAFF. The CDR3 DNA reads as TGCGCCAGCAGCCAACAGGTGAACACTGAAGCTTTCTTT.

This clone turned up a few times. The chain joins TRBV11-3 to TRBJ1-1; a possible D gene is TRBD1 (6 bases). Germline CDR1 and CDR2: SGHNT and YENEEA. This CDR3 comprises 14 residues. The germline V and J ends were trimmed by 3 bases and 1 base, with 9 bases remaining between them. The CDR3 here is CASSLGGQNTEAFF. CDR3 in DNA: TGTGCCAGCAGCTTGGGGGGGCAGAACACTGAAGCTTTCTTT.

This sequence joins TRBV6-5 and TRBJ1-1; 8 positions agree with TRBD1. CDR3 length: 14 residues. The germline CDR1 and CDR2 sequences are MNHEY and SVGAGI. J gave up 5 bases and V 7 bases, and 9 bases lay outside the gene matches. CDR3 nucleotide sequence: TGTGCCAGCACAGATGGACAGGGCCGGACTGAAGCTTTCTTT. It specifies CASTDGQGRTEAFF.

This clone was detected only a few times. This sequence joins TRBV28 and TRBJ2-4; 8 nucleotides line up with TRBD2. CDR1 and CDR2 from the germline V gene are MDHEN and SYDVKM. J gave up 0 bases and V 4 bases, and 5 bases lay outside the gene matches. This CDR3 has 16 amino acids. CDR3 nucleotide sequence: TGTGCCAGCAGTTCCACTAGCGGCTTAGCCAAAAACATTCAGTACTTC. This codes for CASSSTSGLAKNIQYF.

The V and J genes are TRBV6-5 and TRBJ2-1; 7 bases match TRBD2. CDR3 length: 14 residues. The germline CDR1 and CDR2 sequences are MNHEY and SVGAGI. V trimming: 2 bases; J trimming: 5 bases; junction bases outside the gene matches: 3. CDR3 loop: CASSYGGGDNEQFF. The DNA of the CDR3 is TGTGCCAGCAGTTACGGGGGAGGGGACAATGAGCAGTTCTTC.

The CDR3 loop is CASSPQGQANYGYTF. The CDR3 bases are TGTGCCAGCTCACCACAGGGGCAAGCTAACTATGGCTACACCTTC. The chain has TRBV18 and TRBJ1-2; D may be TRBD1 (5 bases). The V end was cut by 1 base, the J end by 0 bases, with 9 bases between. This CDR3 contains 15 residues. The germline CDR1 and CDR2 sequences are KGHSH and LQKENI.

In its sample, this clone is large (0.1 to 1%). The genes are TRBV11-1 and TRBJ2-1, with D possibly TRBD2 on 7 matching bases. Trimming took off 4 bases at V and 0 bases at J, with 22 bases between the two ends. The CDR3 consists of 19 residues. The germline V gene has CDR1 SGHAT and CDR2 FQDESV (reference sequence). CDR3 residues: CASSYDETYREGSYNEQFF. The CDR3 nucleotides are TGTGCCAGCAGCTATGACGAAACGTACAGGGAGGGCTCCTACAATGAGCAGTTCTTC.

The sample holds a few counts of this clone. The chain links TRBV29-1 to TRBJ2-5; 7 bases map to TRBD2. V lost 2 bases, J lost 0 bases, and 3 bases stayed unmatched. The CDR3 length is 14 residues. Germline V gene data show CDR1 as SQVTM and CDR2 as ANQGSEA. DNA of the CDR3: TGCAGCGTTGAATCGAGCGGGAACCAAGAGACCCAGTACTTC. This translates into CSVESSGNQETQYF.

There are a few counts of this clone. This chain uses TRBV19 with TRBJ1-5; D remains ambiguous. The CDR3 totals 14 residues. Per the germline V gene, CDR1 is LNHDA and CDR2 is SQIVND (reference sequence). Trimming cost V 6 bases and J 3 bases, with 12 bases left between them. CDR3 amino acids: CASSGTGDNQPQHF. The CDR3 DNA reads TGTGCCAGTAGCGGCACGGGAGACAATCAGCCCCAGCATTTT.

The rearrangement joins TRBV21-1 to TRBJ1-5; the table's D call, TRBD1, has no DNA check behind it. TRBV21-1 is given as a pseudogene. The CDR3 length is 17 residues. CDR3 bases: TGTGCCAGCAGCAAATTCCCTCTTGGACAGCAAGATCAGCCCCAGCATTTT. Translating gives CASSKFPLGQQDQPQHF.

A remark on this clone: Other DNA sequences in this specimen translate into the identical CDR3. J is TRBJ1-2 and V is TRBV4-1; D not certain. The V gene lost 1 base and the J gene lost 4 bases, with 7 bases spanning the gap. Germline lookup yields CDR1 MGHRA and CDR2 YSYEKL. The CDR3 spans 13 residues. The CDR3 DNA reads as TGCGCCAGCAGCCAAGGACAAAGCTATGGCTACACCTTC. Translation gives CASSQGQSYGYTF.

This clone was observed a single time. This chain links TRBV13 with TRBJ1-2, with D tentatively TRBD1 (6 bases). The V gene lost 8 bases and the J gene lost 7 bases, with 11 bases spanning the gap. The germline gives CDR1 PRHDT, CDR2 FYEKMQ (reference sequence). This CDR3 has 11 amino acids. The CDR3 loop reads CASARGSGYTF. Written as DNA, the CDR3 is TGTGCCAGCGCGAGGGGGTCTGGCTACACCTTC.

The chain recombines TRBV7-2 with TRBJ2-5, with D perhaps matching TRBD2 (6 bases). The CDR3 sequence is 15 residues long. The germline V gene encodes CDR1 SGHTA and CDR2 FQGNSA. V lost 5 bases and J lost 5, with 18 bases in between. The CDR3 sequence: CASSPPEGTGETQYF. For the CDR3, the DNA is TGTGCCAGCAGCCCCCCGGAGGGAACCGGGGAGACCCAGTACTTC.